The entry that follows covers one T cell receptor beta chain sequence. Sequenced by immunoSEQ multiplex PCR; TCRdb stores in-frame clones only, minus some. The sample shows 200,000 to 250,000 clones, around 87% of them seen only once. These data belong to a study of cytomegalovirus exposure and HLA in healthy donors. The CDR3 loop spans 14 amino acids. V dropped 3 bases and J dropped 6; count of bases not matched to a gene: 0. CDR1 and CDR2 from the germline V gene are LGHNA and YNFKEQ. The specimen was PBMCs. The chain couples TRBV4-2 to TRBJ2-7; 15 bases match TRBD2. This TCR came from a woman aged 18-29 years in good health and CMV-seropositive. The CDR3 region is CASSQGLAGGEQYF. DNA of the CDR3: TGTGCCAGCAGCCAGGGACTAGCGGGAGGCGAGCAGTACTTC.